The TCR beta chain described here comes from a study of T cell repertoires in cytomegalovirus infection. Study summary: Signatures in public TCR beta sequences pointed to both CMV infection and matching HLA type. Points from the study as a whole: Cumulative public TCR beta family frequency identified CMV carriers with the relevant HLA. CMV-specific HLA-C-restricted TCR beta clonotypes dominated the ex vivo response.

TCRdb called the reads again in MiXCR, with one record for every CDR3 protein. The sample lists approximately 240,000 distinct CDR3 sequences, 9% to 15% seen once, with around 1.6% in the top ten. There are many counts of this clonotype. What it binds is unknown. The CDR3 sequence is 13 residues long. Germline V CDR1 and CDR2: LNHDA, SQIVND (reference sequence). Unmatched junction bases numbered 8, after V lost 8 bases and J lost 7 bases. Material for sequencing was PBMCs. This TCR was recovered from a human donor in good health (CMV status not recorded). Some clones in this sample may be carry-over from other donors' samples. The rearrangement links TRBV19 to TRBJ1-5, with 7 bases fitting TRBD1. In DNA, the CDR3 is TGTGCCAGTCGGGGACAGCCCGGCCAGCCCCAGCATTTT. Translating gives CASRGQPGQPQHF.